The entry that follows covers one TCR beta chain sequence. These data originate in a study of blood T cell repertoires in COVID-19. Study overall: Spain, Italy and the United States supplied samples that represented acute and convalescent COVID-19. T cells, B-cell-depleted T cells, or PBMCs supplied cDNA or gDNA.

The CDR3 is made up of 13 amino acids. The V gene end was trimmed by 7 bases and the J gene end by 7 bases; junction bases not matched to a gene: 7. Germline V gives CDR1 SGHKS, CDR2 YYEKEE (reference sequence). In the original workflow: Amplified reference gene primers provided the basis for estimating nucleated cell counts. TCRdb keeps only in-frame clones here, not all; method: immunoSEQ multiplex PCR. That table furnishes V, J and clone size, whereas the DNA furnished D and trimming. The repertoire has about 88,000 clones, 80% to 90% of them found once; the top ten carry 11%. Sequencing used peripheral blood. This TCR was sampled from a man older than 75 with acute or convalescent COVID-19. The gene calls are TRBV5-5 and TRBJ1-4; 7 bases are shared with TRBD1. The CDR3 sequence is CASGPTGVEKLFF. CDR3 nucleotides: TGTGCCAGCGGCCCCACAGGGGTTGAAAAACTGTTTTTT.